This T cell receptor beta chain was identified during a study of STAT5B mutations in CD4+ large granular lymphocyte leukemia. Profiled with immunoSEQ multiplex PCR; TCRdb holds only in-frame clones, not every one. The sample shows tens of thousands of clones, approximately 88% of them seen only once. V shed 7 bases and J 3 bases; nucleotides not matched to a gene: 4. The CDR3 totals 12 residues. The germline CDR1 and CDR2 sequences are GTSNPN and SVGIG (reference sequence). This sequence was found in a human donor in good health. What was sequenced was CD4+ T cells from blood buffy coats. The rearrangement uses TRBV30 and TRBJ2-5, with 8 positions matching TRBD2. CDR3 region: CASGGPKETQYF. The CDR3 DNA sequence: TGTGCCTCGGGGGGGCCTAAAGAGACCCAGTACTTC.